This TCR beta chain was retrieved from a study of blood T cell repertoires in COVID-19. CDR1 and CDR2 (germline): MNHEY, SVGAGI. This CDR3 is built from 13 residues. Trimming left V 7 bases short and J 0 bases short, with 9 bases between. The protocol was immunoSEQ multiplex PCR, while the TCRdb copy is restricted to in-frame clones and leaves out a portion. Altogether 150,000 to 200,000 clones are present, around 90% being singletons, with the ten largest covering 3% to 4.5%. The V and J genes are TRBV6-5 and TRBJ1-2, with D perhaps matching TRBD1 (6 bases). The source of this sequence is an older woman who had recovered from COVID-19. Sequencing used peripheral blood. As DNA, the CDR3 is TGTGCCAGCAACAGGGCCCCTAACTATGGCTACACCTTC. This sequence encodes CASNRAPNYGYTF.